This record covers a single TCR beta chain. V lost 4 bases and J lost 4; bases outside the gene matches: 5. The CDR3 runs to 13 residues. About 28,000 T cell genomes, or around 290 ng DNA, went into replicate PCRs of unsorted PBMC. Unsorted PBMC DNA underwent sequencing on ten immunoSEQ deep assay plates. Sequencing was performed with immunoSEQ multiplex PCR; in TCRdb, only in-frame clones are kept and a portion is missing. This sample yields about half a million clones, of which roughly 77% are seen a single time; about 12% belongs to the top ten. This entry comes from a study of shared clonotypes between healthy human individuals. Adult donors, all healthy and HIV-negative, had no recent acute infections or vaccinations. Each donor was a Caucasian adult residing in Nashville, Tennessee.

What was sequenced was PBMCs. This receptor was identified in a woman in her thirties or forties in good health. Some clones in this sample may be carry-over from other donors' samples. The rearrangement uses TRBV5-3 and TRBJ2-7, with TRBD1 matching 7 bases. TRBV5-3 is filed as an ORF, its function uncertain. CDR3 loop: CARSSRQGYEQYF. In DNA, the CDR3 is TGTGCCAGAAGCAGTCGACAGGGATACGAGCAGTACTTC.